The source of this T cell receptor beta chain is a study of human T cells and chemical hapten exposure. The wider study: Doses of diphenylcyclopropenone went to the patients' scalps weekly throughout the roughly 23-week study. Patch tests containing 0.01% DPC, applied to the upper back, were read at 6 days.

In this sample, this clonotype turned up many times. TCRdb fed the RACE reads into MiXCR, producing one record per CDR3 protein. This table has roughly 96,000 distinct CDR3 sequences, about 9.3% appearing once. Described time point: patch test 2, 6 weeks after DPC sensitization. The sample's treatment: therapeutic diphenylcyclopropenone sensitization with weekly scalp DPC. The sample in question was whole blood, obtained in connection with sensitization to the hapten diphenylcyclopropenone (DPC). The source of this sequence is a woman between 40 and 50 years old with alopecia areata. Some clones in this sample may be carry-over from other donors' samples.

CDR3 DNA: TGCGCCAGCAGCTTGGAGGTGGCAGTCTCCTACGAGCAGTACTTC. Its protein product is CASSLEVAVSYEQYF. V is TRBV5-1 and J is TRBJ2-7; D call uncertain. CDR1 is SGHRS and CDR2 is YFSETQ in the germline V gene. V was pared by 0 bases and J by 0 bases, with 10 bases between. CDR3 length: 15 residues. The entire variable domain, with the rest obtained from reference TRBV5-1 and TRBJ2-7, is as follows: KAGVTQTPRYLIKTRGQQVTLSCSPISGHRSVSWYQQTPGQGLQFLFEYFSETQRNKGNFPGRFSGRQFSNSRSEMNVSTLELGDSALYLCASSLEVAVSYEQYFGPGTRLTVT.